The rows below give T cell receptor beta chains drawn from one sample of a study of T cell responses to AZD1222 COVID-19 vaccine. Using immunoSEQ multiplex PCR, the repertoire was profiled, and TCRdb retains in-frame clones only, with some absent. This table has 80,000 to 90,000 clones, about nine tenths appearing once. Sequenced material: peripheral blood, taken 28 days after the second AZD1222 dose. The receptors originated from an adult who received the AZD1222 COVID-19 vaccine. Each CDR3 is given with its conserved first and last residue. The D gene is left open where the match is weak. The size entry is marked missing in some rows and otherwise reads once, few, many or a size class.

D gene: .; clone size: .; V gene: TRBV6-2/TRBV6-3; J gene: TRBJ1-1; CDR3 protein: CASSYLNTEAFF; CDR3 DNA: TGTGCCAGCAGTTACTTGAACACTGAAGCTTTCTTT
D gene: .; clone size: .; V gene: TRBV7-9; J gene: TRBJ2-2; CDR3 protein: CASSPQGNTGELFF; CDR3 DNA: TGTGCCAGCAGCCCCCAGGGGAACACCGGGGAGCTGTTTTTT
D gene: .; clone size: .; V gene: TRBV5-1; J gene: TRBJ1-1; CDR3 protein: CASRFGRTEAFF; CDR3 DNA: TGCGCCAGCAGGTTCGGCCGGACTGAAGCTTTCTTT
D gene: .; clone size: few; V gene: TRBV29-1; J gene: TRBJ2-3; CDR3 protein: CSVGVRDPTQYF; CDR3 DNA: TGCAGCGTTGGGGTCCGGGACCCAACGCAGTATTTT
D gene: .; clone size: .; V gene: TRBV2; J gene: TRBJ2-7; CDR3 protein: CASSGPQGIGQYF; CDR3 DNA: TGTGCCAGCAGCGGTCCTCAGGGCATTGGGCAGTACTTC
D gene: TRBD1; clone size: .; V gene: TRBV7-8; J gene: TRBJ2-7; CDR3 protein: CASSPGTGGGQWTYEQYF; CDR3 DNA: TGTGCCAGCAGCCCAGGGACAGGGGGCGGGCAGTGGACCTACGAGCAGTACTTC
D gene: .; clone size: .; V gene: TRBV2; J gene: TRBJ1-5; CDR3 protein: CASSGAQWPQHF; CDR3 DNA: TGTGCCAGCAGTGGGGCACAGTGGCCCCAGCATTTT
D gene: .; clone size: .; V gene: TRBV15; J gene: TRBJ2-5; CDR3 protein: CATSAPDEGQETQYF; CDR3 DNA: TGTGCCACCAGCGCCCCTGATGAGGGGCAAGAGACCCAGTACTTC
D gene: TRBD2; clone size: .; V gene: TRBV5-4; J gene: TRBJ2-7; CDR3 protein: CASSLASSGEFYEQYF; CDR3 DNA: TGTGCCAGCAGCTTGGCAAGCAGCGGGGAATTCTACGAGCAGTACTTC
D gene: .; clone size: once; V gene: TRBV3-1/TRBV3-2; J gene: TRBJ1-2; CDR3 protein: CASSQDLGVNYGYTF; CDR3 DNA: TGTGCCAGCAGCCAAGATCTCGGGGTAAACTATGGCTACACCTTC
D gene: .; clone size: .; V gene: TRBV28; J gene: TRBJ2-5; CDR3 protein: CASSLRKETQYF; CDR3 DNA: TGTGCCAGCAGTTTAAGGAAAGAGACCCAGTACTTC